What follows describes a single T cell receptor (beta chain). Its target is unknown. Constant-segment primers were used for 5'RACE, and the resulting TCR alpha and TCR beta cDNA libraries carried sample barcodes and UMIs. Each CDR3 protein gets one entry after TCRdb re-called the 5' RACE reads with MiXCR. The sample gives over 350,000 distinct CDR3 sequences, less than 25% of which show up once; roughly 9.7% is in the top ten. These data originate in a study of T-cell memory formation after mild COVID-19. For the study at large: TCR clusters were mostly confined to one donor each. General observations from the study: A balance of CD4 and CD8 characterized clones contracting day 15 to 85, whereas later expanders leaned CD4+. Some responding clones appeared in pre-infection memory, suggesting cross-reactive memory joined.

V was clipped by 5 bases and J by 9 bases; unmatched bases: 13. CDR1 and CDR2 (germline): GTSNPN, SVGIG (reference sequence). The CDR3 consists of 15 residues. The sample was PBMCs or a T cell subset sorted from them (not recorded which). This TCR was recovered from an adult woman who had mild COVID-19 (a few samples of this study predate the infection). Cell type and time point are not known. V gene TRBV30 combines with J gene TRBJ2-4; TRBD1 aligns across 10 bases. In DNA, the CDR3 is TGTGCCTGGGGTTACCGGGACAGGGGAAGTGGCATTCAGTACTTC. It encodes CAWGYRDRGSGIQYF.